The clone carrying this T cell receptor beta chain was counted ten times or more. Its specificity is unknown. Template switching by 5'RACE produced TCR cDNA, adding a universal primer site and UMIs. TCRdb re-called the 5' RACE reads with MiXCR, one entry per CDR3 protein. The profile shows roughly 500,000 distinct CDR3 sequences, roughly 21% of them singletons. This specimen belongs to a study of T cells after yellow fever vaccination. Study-wide background: With SMART-Seq v4 Ultra Low Input, the fractions containing low cell numbers were prepared.

Study-wide findings and caveats: Reappearance after the booster was seen for most primary-vaccination clones, at approximately 97% CD4 and about 90% CD8. Researchers noted that a small share of clonotypes showed up in both CD4 and CD8 compartments.

V was pared by 0 bases and J by 1 base, with 5 bases of the junction left unmatched. Germline V gene data show CDR1 as SGHRS and CDR2 as YFSETQ. The CDR3 is made up of 16 amino acids. The TCR originated in a man younger than 45 who received the YFV17D yellow fever vaccine. Material: PBMCs, obtained 15 days after the yellow fever booster vaccination. This chain connects TRBV5-1 to TRBJ2-7; 9 bases fit TRBD1. The CDR3 reads CASSLDGTGSSYEQYF. CDR3 DNA sequence: TGCGCCAGCAGCTTGGATGGGACAGGGTCTTCCTACGAGCAGTACTTC.